The 28 T cell receptor beta chains listed next were all sequenced from one sample in a study of T cell changes during pregnancy in multiple sclerosis. TCRdb's copy holds only in-frame clones and misses some; the assay was immunoSEQ multiplex PCR. In the table there are 25,000 to 30,000 clones, around 90% of which are singletons. Sequenced material: CD4+ T cells from peripheral blood mononuclear cells, taken in the first trimester of pregnancy. Receptors were obtained from a female donor in good health, enrolled as a control in a pregnancy study.

The chain has TRBV11-2 and TRBJ1-3, with a possible D match to TRBD1 (5 bases). CDR3 length: 13 residues. Germline-derived CDR1 and CDR2 are SGHAT and FQNNGV. Trimming cost V 5 bases and J 4 bases, with 9 bases left between them. In DNA form, the CDR3 reads TGTGCCAGCAGCCACCGGACAGGAAACACCATATATTTT. Translating it yields CASSHRTGNTIYF. The full variable domain, in which reference TRBV11-2 and TRBJ1-3 provide the parts outside the CDR3, is EAGVAQSPRYKIIEKRQSVAFWCNPISGHATLYWYQQILGQGPKLLIQFQNNGVVDDSQLPKDRFSAERLKGVDSTLKIQPAKLEDSAVYLCASSHRTGNTIYFGEGSWLTVV.

The chain links TRBV7-2 to TRBJ2-5, with 8 bases lining up with TRBD2. Germline V CDR1 and CDR2: SGHTA, FQGNSA. Trimming removed 3 bases from V and 4 bases from J; junction bases left unmatched: 1. This CDR3 is 13 amino acids long. Written as DNA, the CDR3 is TGTGCCAGCAGCTTCGGACTAGCAGAGACCCAGTACTTC. The encoded protein is CASSFGLAETQYF.

The chain uses TRBV29-1 and TRBJ2-1, with D uncertain. CDR1 is SQVTM and CDR2 is ANQGSEA in the germline V gene. V was clipped by 1 base and J by 0 bases, with 7 bases between them. CDR3 size: 14 residues. CDR3 loop: CSVEGHPSYNEQFF. The DNA for the CDR3 is TGCAGCGTTGAAGGGCACCCCTCCTACAATGAGCAGTTCTTC.

The chain carries TRBV7-3 and TRBJ2-1, with 14 bases matching TRBD2. CDR1 and CDR2 from the germline V gene are SGHTA and FQGTGA. The trim removed 5 bases at V and 7 bases at J, leaving 4 bases unmatched. The CDR3 is 15 residues long. The CDR3 sequence is CASSPGTSGSNEQFF. In DNA, the CDR3 is TGTGCCAGCAGCCCCGGGACTAGCGGGAGTAATGAGCAGTTCTTC.

The chain joins TRBV28 to TRBJ2-3; TRBD2 might be the D (6 bases). Germline CDR1 reads MDHEN; CDR2 reads SYDVKM. V dropped 10 bases and J dropped 4 bases, with 21 bases sitting between them. This CDR3 region has 15 residues. DNA for the CDR3: TGTGCCATCGGGAAAACGGGGGTGGGTCCAGATACGCAGTATTTT. This translates into CAIGKTGVGPDTQYF.

Concerning this clone itself: Other nucleotide sequences in the sample specify the same CDR3. The chain combines TRBV6-1 with TRBJ2-5, with D perhaps matching TRBD2 (6 bases). V lost 2 bases, J lost 4 bases, and 14 bases lay in between. CDR1 is MNHNS, CDR2 SASEGT, per germline. CDR3 length: 15 residues. CDR3 residues: CASSERRGGPETQYF. The CDR3 region has the DNA TGTGCCAGCAGTGAAAGGCGGGGCGGGCCAGAGACCCAGTACTTC.

The V gene is TRBV7-9, the J gene TRBJ2-3; no reliable D call. Trimming cost V 5 bases and J 0 bases, with 6 bases left between them. CDR1 is SEHNR and CDR2 is FQNEAQ in the germline V gene (reference sequence). This CDR3 is 13 amino acids long. The CDR3 bases are TGTGCCAGCAGCAAATTAAGCACAGATACGCAGTATTTT. Translated, it gives CASSKLSTDTQYF.

The rearrangement joins TRBV7-8 to TRBJ1-4; 8 bases are shared with TRBD1. The germline V gene has CDR1 SGHVS and CDR2 FQNEAQ. The J segment lost 2 bases and the V segment lost 6 bases, leaving 14 bases of the junction unmatched. The length of the CDR3 is 18 residues. The CDR3 sequence is CASSTDRAVVSTNEKLFF. Here the CDR3 DNA reads TGTGCCAGCAGTACGGACAGGGCTGTAGTATCGACTAATGAAAAACTGTTTTTT.

This sequence joins TRBV5-6 and TRBJ1-1; a possible D gene is TRBD1 (5 bases). V shed 4 bases and J shed 0 bases, with 10 bases lying between them. Germline-derived CDR1 and CDR2 are SGHDT and YYEEEE. The length of the CDR3 is 14 residues. The CDR3 nucleotides read TGTGCCAGCAGCCGACAGAGCTTGAACACTGAAGCTTTCTTT. It codes for CASSRQSLNTEAFF.

The gene calls are TRBV19 and TRBJ1-1; a weak D match, TRBD1 (5 bases). V lost 4 bases to trimming and J lost 3 bases, with 18 bases between them. In germline, CDR1 is LNHDA, CDR2 SQIVND (reference sequence). The CDR3 contains 16 residues. In DNA form, the CDR3 reads TGTGCCAGTAGTAAGGGGTCAGGTACAAGGGACACTGAAGCTTTCTTT. Residues: CASSKGSGTRDTEAFF.

As to this clone: The same CDR3 also results from other DNA sequences found in this sample. The V call is TRBV29-1, the J call TRBJ2-5; 15 bases match TRBD2. Germline assignment: CDR1 SQVTM and CDR2 ANQGSEA. V dropped 6 bases and J dropped 2; count of bases not matched to a gene: 1. The CDR3 totals 14 residues. The CDR3 nucleotides read TGCAGCGTGGGACTAGCGGGGGGTCAAGAGACCCAGTACTTC. Protein: CSVGLAGGQETQYF.

This clone appeared a single time. The chain has TRBV7-9 and TRBJ2-1; 13 bases fit TRBD2. Per the germline V gene, CDR1 is SEHNR and CDR2 is FQNEAQ (reference sequence). This CDR3 is built from 15 residues. V dropped 4 bases and J dropped 5; count of bases not matched to a gene: 2. Here the CDR3 reads CASSYGLAGDNEQFF. CDR3 nucleotide sequence: TGTGCCAGCAGCTACGGACTAGCGGGAGACAATGAGCAGTTCTTC.

This chain connects TRBV15 to TRBJ2-5; 10 nucleotides match TRBD2. Germline V CDR1 and CDR2: LNHNV, YYDKDF (reference sequence). CDR3 length equals 18 residues. V lost 3 bases, J lost 2 bases, and 12 bases stayed unmatched. The CDR3 region is CATSRNSPAGGLQETQYF. The DNA for the CDR3 is TGTGCCACCAGCAGGAACTCCCCAGCGGGGGGGCTTCAAGAGACCCAGTACTTC.

This clone was detected a few times. The CDR3 DNA reads TGCGCCAGCAGCCAAGACCCAGGGACTACCTCCAATGAGCAGTTCTTC. It translates to CASSQDPGTTSNEQFF. This sequence joins TRBV4-1 and TRBJ2-1; 7 bases fit TRBD2. V was pared by 0 bases and J by 6 bases, with 8 bases of the junction left unmatched. Germline V gene sequence: CDR1 MGHRA, CDR2 YSYEKL. This CDR3 comprises 16 residues.

This clone appeared once. The chain uses TRBV9 and TRBJ2-1; maybe TRBD2 (7 bases). CDR3 length: 15 amino acids. V shed 0 bases and J shed 6 bases, with 13 bases lying between them. Germline V gene sequence: CDR1 SGDLS, CDR2 YYNGEE. CDR3 sequence reads: CASSVGRGRVNEQFF. The CDR3 DNA reads as TGTGCCAGCAGCGTAGGGAGGGGGAGGGTCAATGAGCAGTTCTTC.

V and J are TRBV5-1 and TRBJ2-1; 8 bases align to TRBD1. CDR3 length equals 13 residues. Unmatched junction bases numbered 3, after V lost 4 bases and J lost 6 bases. Germline V gene lookup returns CDR1 SGHRS and CDR2 YFSETQ. CDR3: CASSEGQVNEQFF. In nucleotides, the CDR3 is TGCGCCAGCAGCGAGGGACAGGTCAATGAGCAGTTCTTC.

The genes are TRBV7-3 and TRBJ2-2; the match to TRBD1 covers 8 bases. The length of the CDR3 is 17 residues. Germline CDR1 SGHTA, CDR2 FQGTGA. V was clipped by 2 bases and J by 3 bases; unmatched bases: 8. The CDR3 sequence is CASSLSPGGFHTGELFF. CDR3 nucleotides: TGTGCCAGCAGCTTATCCCCAGGGGGCTTCCACACCGGGGAGCTGTTTTTT.

The chain joins TRBV7-3 to TRBJ2-5, with TRBD2 as a possible D gene (5 bases). The end of the DNA is better explained by TRBJ2-7, so the J call may be wrong. This CDR3 contains 13 residues. Germline V CDR1 and CDR2: SGHTA, FQGTGA. CDR3 loop: CASSLSGDYEQYF. The DNA of the CDR3 is TGTGCCAGCAGCTTATCCGGGGACTACGAGCAGTACTTC.

This CDR3 is CASSSNSRGSTDTQYF. The CDR3 nucleotides read TGTGCCAGCAGTTCAAATTCACGGGGGAGCACAGATACGCAGTATTTT. The V and J genes are TRBV11-3 and TRBJ2-3; possibly TRBD2 for D (6 bases). Germline CDR1 SGHNT, CDR2 YENEEA. Trimming took off 6 bases at V and 0 bases at J, with 16 bases between the two ends. This CDR3 has 16 amino acids.

With regard to this clone: Different DNA sequences within this sample yield the same CDR3. This chain connects TRBV11-3 to TRBJ1-3, with 10 bases aligning to TRBD1. Germline values: CDR1 SGHNT, CDR2 YENEEA. The CDR3 has 15 residues. With 5 bases clipped from V and 2 bases from J, the junction kept 3 bases outside the gene matches. The CDR3 nucleotides read TGTGCCAGCAGCCCGGGACAGGGGCCTGGAAACACCATATATTTT. Translating gives CASSPGQGPGNTIYF.

The chain uses TRBV7-2 and TRBJ1-5; D is unresolved. CDR3 length: 13 residues. The germline CDR1 and CDR2 sequences are SGHTA and FQGNSA. V was clipped by 4 bases and J by 5 bases, with 9 bases between them. Written as DNA, the CDR3 is TGTGCCAGCAGCTCTCAGGAGGATCAGCCCCAGCATTTT. This sequence encodes CASSSQEDQPQHF.

This chain connects TRBV5-1 to TRBJ2-7; 9 bases align to TRBD1. Germline trimming cut 5 bases from V and 5 bases from J; bases unmatched to any gene: 11. CDR1 and CDR2 (germline): SGHRS, YFSETQ. The CDR3 length is 15 residues. CDR3 sequence (DNA): TGCGCCAGCAGACAACGTACAGGGGGCTTGAACGAGCAGTACTTC. Amino acids: CASRQRTGGLNEQYF.

In nucleotides, the CDR3 is TGTGCCAGCAGTGAGGGGGGGGCGTCTGGGGAGCTGTTTTTT. It is translated as CASSEGGASGELFF. The chain carries TRBV2 and TRBJ2-2; tentative D call: TRBD2 (7 bases). The germline V and J ends were trimmed by 3 bases and 8 bases, with 13 bases remaining between them. Germline loops: CDR1 SNHLY, CDR2 FYNNEI. This CDR3 spans 14 amino acids.

This rearrangement joins TRBV7-3 to TRBJ1-1; D unresolved. V lost 0 bases and J 6 bases, leaving 14 bases between the germline ends. The CDR3 length is 15 residues. CDR1 is SGHTA and CDR2 is FQGTGA in the germline V gene. The CDR3 spells CASSLTRVAAAEAFF. CDR3 DNA: TGTGCCAGCAGCTTAACGAGGGTGGCGGCGGCTGAAGCTTTCTTT. The whole variable domain, remainder taken from reference TRBV7-3 and TRBJ1-1, is GAGVSQTPSNKVTEKGKYVELRCDPISGHTALYWYRQSLGQGPEFLIYFQGTGAADDSGLPNDRFFAVRPEGSVSTLKIQRTERGDSAVYLCASSLTRVAAAEAFFGQGTRLTVV.

The rearrangement uses TRBV5-8 and TRBJ2-3; possible D gene TRBD1, 5 bases. CDR3 length: 11 residues. V was clipped by 4 bases and J by 8 bases, with 8 bases between them. The V gene's germline CDR1 is SGHTS and CDR2 YDEGEE. The CDR3 loop is CASSQGPTQYF. Here the CDR3 DNA reads TGTGCCAGCAGCCAGGGTCCTACGCAGTATTTT.

This clone appeared once. This chain joins TRBV5-5 and TRBJ1-5, with TRBD1 identical over 7 bases. The length of the CDR3 is 18 residues. V gave up 0 bases and J gave up 6 bases; unmatched junction bases: 15. From germline, CDR1 is SGHKS and CDR2 YYEKEE (reference sequence). The CDR3 here is CASSLVRVDRVLVQPQHF. CDR3 DNA sequence: TGTGCCAGCAGCTTGGTACGGGTAGACAGGGTTTTGGTTCAGCCCCAGCATTTT.

Remarks on this clone: One end of the junction varies from germline; a read error may be responsible. At the DNA level, this CDR3 is encoded by other sequences in the same sample as well. The V gene is TRBV19, the J gene TRBJ1-5; 7 bases line up with TRBD1. The CDR3 sequence is 15 residues long. Looked up from germline, CDR1 is LNHDA and CDR2 is SQIVND (reference sequence). The CDR3 nucleotides read TGCGCCAGTAGTCGACAGGGCTCAGTGAATCAGCCCCAGCATTTT. The encoded protein is CASSRQGSVNQPQHF. Together with reference TRBV19 and TRBJ1-5, the CDR3 gives the full variable domain: DGGITQSPKYLFRKEGQNVTLSCEQNLNHDAMYWYRQDPGQGLRLIYYSQIVNDFQKGDIAEGYSVSREKKESFPLTVTSAQKNPTAFYLCASSRQGSVNQPQHFGDGTRLSIL.

This clone was seen just once. This chain uses TRBV5-4 with TRBJ1-3; D ambiguous. V gave up 0 bases and J gave up 2 bases, with 9 bases separating them. CDR3 size: 15 residues. Looked up from germline, CDR1 is SGHNT and CDR2 is YYREEE (reference sequence). The CDR3 reads CASSLAHNTGNTIYF. The DNA of the CDR3 is TGTGCCAGCAGCTTGGCCCATAACACTGGAAACACCATATATTTT.